This T cell receptor (beta chain) was identified during a study of cytomegalovirus exposure and HLA in healthy donors. Study-level findings and limits: In a later analysis, HLA-C alleles had the fewest associated TCRs, DRB1 alleles the most. Highly shared variants forming one cluster were likely a sequencing artifact. A later analysis showed HLA-associated TCR beta chains outstripping equally common others in clonal expansion.

There are a few counts of this clone. Its antigen is currently unknown. This PCR relied on a set of 60 Vbeta primers and 13 Jbeta primers. TCRdb keeps only in-frame clones here, not all; method: immunoSEQ multiplex PCR. The table includes roughly 100,000 clones, more than 60% detected once. Trimming left V 7 bases short and J 3 bases short, with 16 bases between. CDR1 MDHEN and CDR2 SYDVKM come from the germline V gene. The CDR3 is 14 amino acids. The rearrangement uses TRBV28 and TRBJ2-7; perhaps TRBD1 as D (5 bases). Input material: PBMCs. This sequence originates from a male donor in good health and CMV-seronegative. The CDR3 DNA reads TGTGCCAGCACCCCGGCAGGGCCGGGCTACGAGCAGTACTTC. This gives the protein CASTPAGPGYEQYF.